This is a list of T cell receptor beta chains from one sample in a study of T cell responses to AZD1222 COVID-19 vaccine. Only in-frame clones appear in the TCRdb table, and some are missing; sequencing was by immunoSEQ multiplex PCR. The table has some 120,000 clones, just over 85% seen once. Sample: peripheral blood, taken on day 0 of MenACWY control vaccination. The receptors come from an adult in good health. Each CDR3 is given with its conserved first and last residue. Each record gives: V gene, J gene, D gene, clone size, CDR3 protein, CDR3 DNA. D genes are given only for firm matches. Part of the rows lack a size; the others show once, few, many or a class for expanded clones.

TRBV5-1	TRBJ2-5	.	.	CASSLEVEETQYF	TGCGCCAGCAGCCTAGAGGTGGAAGAGACCCAGTACTTC
TRBV12-1	TRBJ2-1	.	.	CASSFALAGGNEQFF	TGTGCCAGCAGCTTTGCACTAGCGGGAGGCAATGAGCAGTTCTTC
TRBV28	TRBJ1-5	.	.	CASSGQPNQPQHF	TGTGCCAGCAGCGGACAGCCCAATCAGCCCCAGCATTTT
TRBV5-1	TRBJ2-7	.	.	CASSLDGTLYEQYF	TGCGCCAGCAGCTTGGATGGGACACTTTACGAGCAGTACTTC
TRBV19	TRBJ2-7	.	.	CASSIGYAGRGSYEQYF	TGTGCCAGTAGTATAGGTTACGCGGGGAGAGGATCCTACGAGCAGTACTTC
TRBV5-4	TRBJ1-5	TRBD1	.	CASSRSSDREENQPQHF	TGTGCCAGCAGTAGGTCATCGGACAGGGAAGAAAATCAGCCCCAGCATTTT
TRBV5-1	TRBJ2-3	TRBD2	few	CASKTSGSTDTQYF	TGCGCCAGCAAGACTAGCGGTAGCACAGATACGCAGTATTTT
TRBV10-2	TRBJ2-2	.	.	CASSGSTGELFF	TGCGCCAGCAGTGGGAGCACCGGGGAGCTGTTTTTT
TRBV24-1	TRBJ2-5	.	.	CATSDLGPWVGETQYF	TGTGCCACCAGTGACCTTGGGCCATGGGTGGGGGAGACCCAGTACTTC
TRBV5-6	TRBJ1-5	TRBD1	.	CASSGTASNQPQHF	TGTGCCAGCAGTGGGACAGCTAGCAATCAGCCCCAGCATTTT
TRBV7-2	TRBJ2-1	.	.	CASRTGTRTYNEQFF	TGTGCCAGCAGAACCGGGACCAGGACCTACAATGAGCAGTTCTTC
TRBV20-1	TRBJ1-1	.	.	CSARRVDEAFF	TGCAGTGCTAGAAGGGTGGATGAAGCTTTCTTT